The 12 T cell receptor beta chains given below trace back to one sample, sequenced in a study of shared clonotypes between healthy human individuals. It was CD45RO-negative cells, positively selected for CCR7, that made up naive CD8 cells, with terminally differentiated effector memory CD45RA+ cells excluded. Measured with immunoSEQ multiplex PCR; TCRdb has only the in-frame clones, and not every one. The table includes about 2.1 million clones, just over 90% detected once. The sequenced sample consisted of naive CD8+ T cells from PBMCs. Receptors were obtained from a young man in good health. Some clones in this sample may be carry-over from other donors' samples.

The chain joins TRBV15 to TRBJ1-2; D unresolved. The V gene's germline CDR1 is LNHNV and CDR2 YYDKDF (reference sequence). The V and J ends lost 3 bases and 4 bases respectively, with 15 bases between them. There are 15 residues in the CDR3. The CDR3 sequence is CATSSITLRGYGYTF. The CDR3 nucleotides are TGTGCCACCAGCAGCATTACCCTACGGGGCTATGGCTACACCTTC.

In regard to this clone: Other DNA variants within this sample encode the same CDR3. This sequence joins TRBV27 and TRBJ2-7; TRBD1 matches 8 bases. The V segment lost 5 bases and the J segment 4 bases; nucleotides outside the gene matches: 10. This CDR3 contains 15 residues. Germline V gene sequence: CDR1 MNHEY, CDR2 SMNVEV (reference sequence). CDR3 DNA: TGTGCCAGCAGTCTTTCAGGGGGCGCTCCTTACGAGCAGTACTTC. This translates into CASSLSGGAPYEQYF.

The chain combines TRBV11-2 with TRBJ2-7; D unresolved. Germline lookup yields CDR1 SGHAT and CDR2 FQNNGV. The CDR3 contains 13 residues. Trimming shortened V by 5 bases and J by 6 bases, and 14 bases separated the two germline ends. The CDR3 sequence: CASSPGVAAEQYF. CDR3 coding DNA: TGTGCCAGCAGCCCTGGGGTCGCGGCCGAGCAGTACTTC.

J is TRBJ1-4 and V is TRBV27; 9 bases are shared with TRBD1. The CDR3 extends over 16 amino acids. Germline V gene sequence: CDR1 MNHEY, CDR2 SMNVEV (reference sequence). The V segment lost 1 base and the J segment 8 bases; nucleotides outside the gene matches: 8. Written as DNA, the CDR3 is TGTGCCAGCAGTTTATACTCGGGACAGGGTTACGAAAAACTGTTTTTT. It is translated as CASSLYSGQGYEKLFF.

CDR3 loop: CASSSTQGFGEKLFF. CDR3 coding DNA: TGTGCCAGCAGCTCAACCCAGGGTTTTGGGGAAAAACTGTTTTTT. This chain joins TRBV7-9 and TRBJ1-4, with D perhaps matching TRBD1 (5 bases). Germline assignment: CDR1 SEHNR and CDR2 FQNEAQ (reference sequence). This CDR3 has 15 residues. Trimming left V 4 bases short and J 8 bases short, with 17 bases between.

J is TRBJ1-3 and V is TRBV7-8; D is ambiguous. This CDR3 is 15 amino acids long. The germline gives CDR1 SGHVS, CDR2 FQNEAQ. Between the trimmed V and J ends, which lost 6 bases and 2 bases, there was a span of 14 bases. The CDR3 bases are TGTGCCAGCAGTTATACCACAGCGACTGGAAACACCATATATTTT. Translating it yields CASSYTTATGNTIYF.

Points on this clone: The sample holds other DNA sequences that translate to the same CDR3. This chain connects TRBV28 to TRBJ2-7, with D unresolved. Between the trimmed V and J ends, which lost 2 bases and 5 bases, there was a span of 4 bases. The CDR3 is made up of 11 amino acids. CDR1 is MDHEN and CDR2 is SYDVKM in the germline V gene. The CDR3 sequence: CASSLGNEQYF. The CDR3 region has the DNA TGTGCCAGCAGTTTAGGAAACGAGCAGTACTTC.

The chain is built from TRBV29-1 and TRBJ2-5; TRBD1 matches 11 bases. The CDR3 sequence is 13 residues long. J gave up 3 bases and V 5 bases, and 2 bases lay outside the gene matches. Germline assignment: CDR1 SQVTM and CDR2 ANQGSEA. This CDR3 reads CSVPGQGEETQYF. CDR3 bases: TGCAGCGTTCCGGGACAGGGGGAAGAGACCCAGTACTTC.

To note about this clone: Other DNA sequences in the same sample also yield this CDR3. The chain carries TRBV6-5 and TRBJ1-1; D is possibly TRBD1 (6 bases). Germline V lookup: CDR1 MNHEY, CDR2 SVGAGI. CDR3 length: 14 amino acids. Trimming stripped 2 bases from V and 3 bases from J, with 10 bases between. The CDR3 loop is CASSYREGDTEAFF. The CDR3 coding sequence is TGTGCCAGCAGTTACCGGGAGGGGGACACTGAAGCTTTCTTT.

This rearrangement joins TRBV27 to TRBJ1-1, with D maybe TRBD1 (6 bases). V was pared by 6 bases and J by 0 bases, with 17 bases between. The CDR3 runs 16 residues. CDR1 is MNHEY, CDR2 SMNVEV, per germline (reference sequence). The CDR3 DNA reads TGTGCCAGCAGCCCCTCACAGGGAGAAATGAACACTGAAGCTTTCTTT. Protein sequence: CASSPSQGEMNTEAFF.

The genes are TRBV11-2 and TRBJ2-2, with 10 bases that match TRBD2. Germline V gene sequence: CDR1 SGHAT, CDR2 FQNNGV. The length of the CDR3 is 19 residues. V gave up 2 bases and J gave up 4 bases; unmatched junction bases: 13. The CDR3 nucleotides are TGTGCCAGCAGCTTAAGTGAGGGGTTCAGGACTAGCGGCACCGGGGAGCTGTTTTTT. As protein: CASSLSEGFRTSGTGELFF.

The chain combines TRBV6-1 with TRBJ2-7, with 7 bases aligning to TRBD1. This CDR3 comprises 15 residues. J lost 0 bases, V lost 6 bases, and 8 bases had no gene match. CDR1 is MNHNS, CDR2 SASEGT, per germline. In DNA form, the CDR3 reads TGTGCCAGCAGCCATCGACAGGGCTCCTCCTACGAGCAGTACTTC. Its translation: CASSHRQGSSYEQYF.